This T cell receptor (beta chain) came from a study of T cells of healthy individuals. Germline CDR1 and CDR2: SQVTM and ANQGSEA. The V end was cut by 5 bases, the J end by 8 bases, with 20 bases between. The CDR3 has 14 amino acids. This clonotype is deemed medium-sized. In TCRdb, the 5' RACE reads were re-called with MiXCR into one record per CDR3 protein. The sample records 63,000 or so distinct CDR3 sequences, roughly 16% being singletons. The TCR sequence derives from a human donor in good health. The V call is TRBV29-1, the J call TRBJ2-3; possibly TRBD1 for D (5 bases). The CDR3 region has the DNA TGCAGCGTTCAAGGGTCAGGGCTTACGGGTACGCAGTATTTT. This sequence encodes CSVQGSGLTGTQYF.